This T cell receptor beta chain is drawn from a study of follicular helper T cells after annual influenza vaccination. CDR1 is SGHTA and CDR2 is FQGNSA in the germline V gene. V lost 8 bases, J lost 4 bases, and 14 bases lay in between. CDR3 length: 13 residues. Method: immunoSEQ multiplex PCR; TCRdb's copy keeps in-frame clones and lacks some. The data hold under 15,000 clones, with nearly 80% observed a single time. Described time point: 2015-2016 season, pre-vaccination. The material was CXCR5- memory CD4+ T cells sorted from blood, obtained on the day of influenza vaccination. The sequence was collected from an adult who received the influenza vaccine. The rearrangement uses TRBV7-2 and TRBJ2-5; D gene ambiguous. CDR3 in DNA: TGTGCCAGCGGAATGGGCCCGGGAGAGACCCAGTACTTC. Translation gives CASGMGPGETQYF.